The next 27 T cell receptor beta chains were all read from a single sample in a study of blood T cell repertoires in COVID-19. Sequencing used immunoSEQ multiplex PCR; TCRdb keeps in-frame clones, though not all of them. The repertoire has some 80,000 clones, approximately 90% of them found once; the top ten carry approximately 0.74%. Sequenced material: peripheral blood. These receptors all stem from a woman older than 75 with acute or convalescent COVID-19.

The chain uses TRBV19 and TRBJ1-2; TRBD1 agrees at 7 bases. The CDR3 has 13 amino acids. CDR1 is LNHDA, CDR2 SQIVND, per germline (reference sequence). With 5 bases clipped from V and 4 bases from J, the junction kept 4 bases outside the gene matches. The CDR3 loop reads CASSLGTVYGYTF. Written as DNA, the CDR3 is TGTGCCAGTAGTCTAGGGACAGTCTATGGCTACACCTTC. Based on the CDR3 plus reference TRBV19 and TRBJ1-2, the full variable domain is DGGITQSPKYLFRKEGQNVTLSCEQNLNHDAMYWYRQDPGQGLRLIYYSQIVNDFQKGDIAEGYSVSREKKESFPLTVTSAQKNPTAFYLCASSLGTVYGYTFGSGTRLTVV.

J is TRBJ1-5 and V is TRBV18, with no clear D. The CDR3 contains 15 residues. Per germline, CDR1 KGHSH and CDR2 LQKENI. Trimming left V 6 bases short and J 2 bases short, with 14 bases between. CDR3 sequence: CASSPGFGGNQPQHF. The CDR3 coding sequence is TGTGCCAGCTCCCCGGGATTTGGTGGCAATCAGCCCCAGCATTTT.

This clone has only a few counts. The genes are TRBV7-9 and TRBJ1-2; possible D gene TRBD1, 6 bases. Trimming took off 1 base at V and 13 bases at J, with 16 bases between the two ends. There are 13 residues in the CDR3. The germline gives CDR1 SEHNR, CDR2 FQNEAQ (reference sequence). CDR3 loop: CASSLGTDRSSTF. CDR3 bases: TGTGCCAGCAGCTTAGGCACAGACAGGTCTTCCACCTTC.

This clone is a singleton in its sample. This chain links TRBV7-2 with TRBJ1-5; TRBD1 might be the D (5 bases). The V gene lost 0 bases and the J gene lost 8 bases, with 11 bases spanning the gap. The V gene's germline CDR1 is SGHTA and CDR2 FQGNSA. CDR3 size: 14 residues. CDR3 DNA: TGTGCCAGCAGCTTAGCGGCAGGGCTAAAGCCCCAGCATTTT. It yields the protein CASSLAAGLKPQHF.

The gene calls are TRBV7-9 and TRBJ2-1; D is possibly TRBD1 (5 bases). The length of the CDR3 is 15 residues. Germline lookup yields CDR1 SEHNR and CDR2 FQNEAQ (reference sequence). The V and J ends lost 0 bases and 0 bases respectively, with 6 bases between them. CDR3 DNA sequence: TGTGCCAGCAGCTTAGCAGGGGACTCCTACAATGAGCAGTTCTTC. This sequence encodes CASSLAGDSYNEQFF.

J is TRBJ1-5 and V is TRBV19; 8 nucleotides match TRBD1. The germline V gene encodes CDR1 LNHDA and CDR2 SQIVND (reference sequence). The CDR3 is 16 amino acids. V gave up 5 bases and J gave up 3 bases; unmatched junction bases: 9. CDR3 DNA: TGTGCCAGTAGTCAGAGAGGACAGGGCTCCAATCAGCCCCAGCATTTT. Translated, it gives CASSQRGQGSNQPQHF.

The chain combines TRBV5-1 with TRBJ1-3, with TRBD1 matching 8 bases. Germline CDR1 and CDR2: SGHRS and YFSETQ. The CDR3 runs 14 residues. J gave up 4 bases and V 4 bases, and 4 bases lay outside the gene matches. For the CDR3, the DNA is TGCGCCAGCAGCCCAGGGGGCGACGGAAACACCATATATTTT. As protein: CASSPGGDGNTIYF.

The table lists this clone with a few counts. The chain couples TRBV21-1 to TRBJ1-5. TRBV21-1 is described as a pseudogene. This CDR3 region has 16 residues. The CDR3 DNA is TGTGCCAGCAGCAAAGATGTAACGCGGCGGTATCAGCCCCAGCATTTT. Amino acid sequence: CASSKDVTRRYQPQHF.

The V gene is TRBV5-4, the J gene TRBJ2-3; 13 bases align to TRBD2. V lost 4 bases to trimming and J lost 8 bases; unmatched junction nucleotides: 7. Germline lookup yields CDR1 SGHNT and CDR2 YYREEE (reference sequence). CDR3 length: 15 amino acids. The CDR3 nucleotides read TGTGCCAGCAGCCCTACTAGCGGGAGGGGAGGTACGCAGTATTTT. Protein sequence: CASSPTSGRGGTQYF.

The V call is TRBV5-1, the J call TRBJ2-4, with no clear D. The CDR3 consists of 16 residues. Germline V lookup: CDR1 SGHRS, CDR2 YFSETQ. V gave up 1 base and J gave up 1 base, with 12 bases separating them. CDR3 DNA sequence: TGCGCCAGCAGCTTGACCGGTCGGTCGGCCAAAAACATTCAGTACTTC. Protein sequence: CASSLTGRSAKNIQYF.

V gene TRBV6-5 combines with J gene TRBJ1-1; no definite D call. The V gene lost 7 bases and the J gene lost 2 bases, with 11 bases spanning the gap. CDR3 length: 13 amino acids. CDR1 is MNHEY and CDR2 is SVGAGI in the germline V gene. CDR3 DNA sequence: TGTGCCAGCAAGAGGCAGCCAAACACTGAAGCTTTCTTT. Encoded protein: CASKRQPNTEAFF.

CDR3 DNA sequence: TGTGCCAGCAGCTTGGCACTAGCGGGGCACTACGAGCAGTACTTC. It encodes CASSLALAGHYEQYF. The J gene is TRBJ2-7, the V gene TRBV5-4; 10 bases match TRBD2. The CDR3 spans 15 residues. Trimming cost V 0 bases and J 3 bases; bases outside gene matches: 3. Germline CDR1 SGHNT, CDR2 YYREEE (reference sequence).

The rearrangement joins TRBV7-2 to TRBJ2-3, with 10 nucleotides matching TRBD2. The germline CDR1 and CDR2 sequences are SGHTA and FQGNSA. This CDR3 is built from 17 residues. The V segment lost 3 bases and the J segment 3 bases; nucleotides outside the gene matches: 9. The CDR3 region is CASSLKRGGLGTDTQYF. The CDR3 coding sequence is TGTGCCAGCAGCTTGAAGCGGGGGGGCTTAGGGACAGATACGCAGTATTTT.

As concerns this clone: Additional DNA sequences in this sample encode the identical CDR3. The chain carries TRBV7-2 and TRBJ2-7; D is ambiguous. In germline, CDR1 is SGHTA, CDR2 FQGNSA. The CDR3 contains 14 residues. Trimming pared 0 bases from V and 2 bases from J, leaving 8 bases between. CDR3 region: CASSLATVPYEQYF. The CDR3 DNA follows: TGTGCCAGCAGCTTAGCCACAGTTCCCTACGAGCAGTACTTC.

This chain links TRBV5-4 with TRBJ2-5, with 12 bases aligning to TRBD2. Trimming cost V 4 bases and J 5 bases; bases outside gene matches: 9. The CDR3 has 16 residues. CDR1 is SGHNT, CDR2 YYREEE, per germline (reference sequence). CDR3 bases: TGTGCCAGCAGCGGCCCTCTAGCGGGGGGGCGGGAGACCCAGTACTTC. This codes for CASSGPLAGGRETQYF.

CDR3 region: CASSIDRTGGYTF. The CDR3 nucleotides read TGTGCCAGTAGTATAGATCGGACGGGGGGCTACACCTTC. V usage is TRBV19 and J usage is TRBJ1-2; D uncertain. The CDR3 loop spans 13 amino acids. Deletions cut 0 bases from V and 8 bases from J, with 10 bases between. The germline CDR1 and CDR2 sequences are LNHDA and SQIVND (reference sequence).

The chain combines TRBV11-2 with TRBJ2-7, with 9 bases fitting TRBD1. Germline CDR1 reads SGHAT; CDR2 reads FQNNGV. The CDR3 runs to 15 residues. Losses at the gene ends were 0 bases for V and 6 bases for J; bases not matched to a gene: 6. The CDR3 DNA is TGTGCCAGCAGCTTAGAAGGGGGGACAGGGTCCGAGCAGTACTTC. Residues: CASSLEGGTGSEQYF.

The V gene is TRBV7-9, the J gene TRBJ1-5; 7 positions match TRBD1. CDR3 length equals 15 residues. Germline V CDR1 and CDR2: SEHNR, FQNEAQ (reference sequence). The V and J ends lost 4 bases and 6 bases, in that order; junction bases with no gene match: 9. DNA of the CDR3: TGTGCCAGCAGCTCCCGGACAGGCTCGGGTCAGCCCCAGCATTTT. Amino acid sequence: CASSSRTGSGQPQHF.

The V and J genes are TRBV5-4 and TRBJ1-5, with D unclear. Germline V gives CDR1 SGHNT, CDR2 YYREEE (reference sequence). This CDR3 region has 15 residues. V shed 1 base and J shed 1 base, with 9 bases lying between them. CDR3 in DNA: TGTGCCAGCAGCTTGACGGGTGGGAGCAATCAGCCCCAGCATTTT. Amino acids: CASSLTGGSNQPQHF.

This clone appeared once. The chain couples TRBV15 to TRBJ2-2, with 7 bases lining up with TRBD1. The ends lost 5 bases at V and 6 bases at J; junction bases unmatched: 6. This CDR3 comprises 14 residues. Germline V gene lookup returns CDR1 LNHNV and CDR2 YYDKDF (reference sequence). The CDR3 DNA follows: TGTGCCACCAGCGGGAGACAGGGATCCGGGGAGCTGTTTTTT. This translates into CATSGRQGSGELFF.

J is TRBJ1-6 and V is TRBV5-1; TRBD1 aligns across 7 bases. Unmatched junction bases numbered 4, after V lost 1 base and J lost 0 bases. CDR1 and CDR2 (germline): SGHRS, YFSETQ. This CDR3 region has 17 residues. The CDR3 DNA sequence: TGCGCCAGCAGCTTGATGGGACAGAGCTCCTATAATTCACCCCTCCACTTT. It yields the protein CASSLMGQSSYNSPLHF. The whole variable domain, remainder taken from reference TRBV5-1 and TRBJ1-6, is KAGVTQTPRYLIKTRGQQVTLSCSPISGHRSVSWYQQTPGQGLQFLFEYFSETQRNKGNFPGRFSGRQFSNSRSEMNVSTLELGDSALYLCASSLMGQSSYNSPLHFGNGTRLTVT.

J is TRBJ2-7 and V is TRBV6-5; D may be TRBD1 (6 bases). Between the trimmed V and J ends, which lost 0 bases and 3 bases, there was a span of 9 bases. Germline V lookup: CDR1 MNHEY, CDR2 SVGAGI. The CDR3 runs to 14 residues. The CDR3 DNA reads TGTGCCAGCAGTTACTCAGGCAGGGGCTACGAGCAGTACTTC. Protein product: CASSYSGRGYEQYF.

This rearrangement joins TRBV5-1 to TRBJ2-1, with D tentatively TRBD1 (6 bases). The CDR3 loop spans 11 amino acids. Germline CDR1 and CDR2: SGHRS and YFSETQ. The V and J ends lost 3 bases and 13 bases respectively, with 11 bases between them. The CDR3 nucleotides read TGCGCCAGCAGCTCGGACAGAATCCAGTTCTTC. Protein sequence: CASSSDRIQFF.

This sequence joins TRBV19 and TRBJ2-7, with 7 bases fitting TRBD1. The CDR3 consists of 13 residues. From germline, CDR1 is LNHDA and CDR2 SQIVND (reference sequence). V was pared by 6 bases and J by 3 bases, with 5 bases of the junction left unmatched. The CDR3 DNA sequence: TGTGCCAGTAGCGACAGGGTAGGCTACGAGCAGTACTTC. It yields the protein CASSDRVGYEQYF.

The rearrangement uses TRBV6-6 and TRBJ2-7; 7 bases are a match to TRBD2. The CDR3 loop spans 10 amino acids. The J segment lost 7 bases and the V segment lost 7 bases, leaving 1 base of the junction unmatched. Looked up from germline, CDR1 is MNHNY and CDR2 is SVGAGI (reference sequence). The CDR3, as DNA: TGTGCCAGCAACGGGGGGGAGCAGTACTTC. Its translation: CASNGGEQYF.

This rearrangement joins TRBV3-1 (or the pseudogene TRBV3-2) to TRBJ2-6, with D uncertain. Germline V gene lookup returns CDR1 LGHDT and CDR2 YNNKEL (reference sequence). Trimming took 0 bases from V and 4 from J, leaving 13 bases between them. The CDR3 runs 17 residues. The DNA of the CDR3 is TGTGCCAGCAGCCAAGAGTACAGATCGTTAGGGGCCAACGTCCTGACTTTC. Encoded protein: CASSQEYRSLGANVLTF.

V usage is TRBV19 and J usage is TRBJ2-3, with a tentative D call TRBD1 (8 bases). V dropped 2 bases and J dropped 4 bases, with 19 bases sitting between them. Looked up from germline, CDR1 is LNHDA and CDR2 is SQIVND (reference sequence). The CDR3 length is 17 residues. CDR3 protein: CASSIITGGGFADTQYF. The CDR3 DNA reads TGTGCCAGTAGTATAATAACAGGGGGGGGTTTCGCAGATACGCAGTATTTT.